A selection of T cell receptor beta chains follows, all from one sample in a study of blood T cell repertoires in COVID-19. Measured with immunoSEQ multiplex PCR; TCRdb has only the in-frame clones, and not every one. The sample includes some 27,000 clones, over 75% of them seen just once. The sequenced material came from peripheral blood. The source is a human donor in a cohort sampled during active COVID-19. The donor label of this sample is uncertain. Each CDR3 is given with its conserved first and last residue. D genes are given only for firm matches. Size tells how often a clone was seen (once, few, many) or the class of an expanded clone, and some rows leave it out.

d_call	v_call	clone_size	j_call	cdr3_aa	cdr3_nt
TRBD1	TRBV18	.	TRBJ1-3	CASSPPGQGMVGPGNTIYF	TGTGCCAGCTCACCACCGGGACAGGGTATGGTGGGCCCTGGAAACACCATATATTTT
.	TRBV5-1	once	TRBJ2-5	CASSLGRAGETQYF	TGCGCCAGCAGCTTGGGGAGGGCTGGGGAGACCCAGTACTTC
TRBD1	TRBV2	.	TRBJ2-1	CASSEGGQGMGNEQFF	TGTGCCAGCAGTGAAGGGGGACAGGGGATGGGGAATGAGCAGTTCTTC
TRBD1	TRBV19	.	TRBJ2-7	CASSISGQGISYEQYF	TGTGCCAGTAGTATATCGGGACAGGGGATCTCCTACGAGCAGTACTTC
.	TRBV5-1	.	TRBJ1-6	CASSLDTAYNSPLHF	TGCGCCAGCAGCTTGGATACAGCCTATAATTCACCCCTCCACTTT
TRBD1	TRBV2	.	TRBJ1-1	CASRKETGMDTEAFF	TGTGCCAGCAGGAAGGAGACAGGGATGGACACTGAAGCTTTCTTT
TRBD2	TRBV5-3	.	TRBJ2-3	CARSEASGGTDTQYF	TGTGCCAGAAGCGAAGCTAGCGGGGGCACAGATACGCAGTATTTT
TRBD1	TRBV2	.	TRBJ2-7	CASSEYGTGSRFTYEQYF	TGTGCCAGCAGTGAATACGGGACAGGCTCTCGTTTTACCTACGAGCAGTACTTC
.	TRBV28	.	TRBJ2-7	CASATGSYEQYF	TGTGCCAGCGCCACGGGGAGCTACGAGCAGTACTTC
TRBD1	TRBV7-2	.	TRBJ1-2	CASSLGQGKGYTF	TGTGCCAGCAGCTTAGGACAGGGGAAGGGCTACACCTTC
.	TRBV27	.	TRBJ2-1	CASSFILYNEQFF	TGTGCCAGCAGTTTTATCCTCTACAATGAGCAGTTCTTC
TRBD2	TRBV5-1	.	TRBJ2-7	CASSPRTSGADSYEQYF	TGCGCCAGCAGCCCGCGGACTAGCGGGGCGGACTCCTACGAGCAGTACTTC
TRBD1	TRBV7-6	.	TRBJ2-1	CASSLRQGAINEQFF	TGTGCCAGCAGCCTCCGACAGGGGGCAATCAATGAGCAGTTCTTC
TRBD2	TRBV9	.	TRBJ2-2	CASSPRAGGGAWSGELFF	TGTGCCAGCAGCCCGAGGGCTGGCGGGGGGGCCTGGTCCGGGGAGCTGTTTTTT
TRBD2	TRBV4-2	.	TRBJ2-4	CASRPEGRENIQYF	TGTGCCAGCAGACCCGAGGGGAGGGAGAACATTCAGTACTTC
.	TRBV6-5	.	TRBJ2-1	CASKSGTTTYNEQFF	TGTGCCAGCAAGTCCGGGACAACGACCTACAATGAGCAGTTCTTC
TRBD1	TRBV27	.	TRBJ2-1	CASSSQGAGNEQFF	TGTGCCAGCAGTTCACAGGGGGCCGGCAATGAGCAGTTCTTC
TRBD1	TRBV5-1	few	TRBJ1-2	CASSVSGQGDGYTF	TGCGCCAGCAGCGTATCCGGACAGGGGGATGGCTACACCTTC
.	TRBV7-8	.	TRBJ1-2	CASSLQGRNRGSYTF	TGTGCCAGCAGCTTACAAGGCCGCAATAGGGGTTCCTACACCTTC
.	TRBV5-4	.	TRBJ2-3	CASSLKGTDTQYF	TGTGCCAGCAGCTTGAAGGGGACAGATACGCAGTATTTT
.	TRBV2	.	TRBJ1-2	CASSGTDSYGYTF	TGTGCCAGCAGTGGGACAGACTCGTATGGCTACACCTTC
.	TRBV7-9	.	TRBJ2-7	CASSLNTGSSRPYEQYF	TGTGCCAGCAGCCTTAATACAGGGTCGTCTAGGCCCTACGAGCAGTACTTC